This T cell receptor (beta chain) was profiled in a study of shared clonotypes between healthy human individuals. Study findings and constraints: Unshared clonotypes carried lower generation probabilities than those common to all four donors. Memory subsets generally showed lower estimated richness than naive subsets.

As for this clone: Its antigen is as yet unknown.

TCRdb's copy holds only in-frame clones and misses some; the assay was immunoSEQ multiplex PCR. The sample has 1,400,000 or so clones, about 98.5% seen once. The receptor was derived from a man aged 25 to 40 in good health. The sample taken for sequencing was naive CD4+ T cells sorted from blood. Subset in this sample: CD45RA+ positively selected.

The CDR3 is CASSPRARGTEAFF. CDR3 DNA: TGTGCCAGCAGCCCTAGGGCCCGGGGCACTGAAGCTTTCTTT. V and J are TRBV5-5 and TRBJ1-1; D gene ambiguous. V dropped 4 bases and J dropped 4 bases, with 14 bases sitting between them. The CDR3 covers 14 residues. The V gene's germline CDR1 is SGHKS and CDR2 YYEKEE (reference sequence).